The 11 T cell receptor beta chains listed next were all sequenced from one sample in a study of T cells after yellow fever vaccination. From the 5' RACE reads, TCRdb called clonotypes with MiXCR, one entry per CDR3 protein. The sample lists about 630,000 distinct CDR3 sequences, over 9% occurring once. The sample here was PBMCs, taken on the day of the yellow fever booster vaccination. These receptors were collected from a man between 25 and 39 years old who received the YFV17D yellow fever vaccine.

The chain joins TRBV28 to TRBJ2-7; D call uncertain. Germline CDR1 and CDR2: MDHEN and SYDVKM. This CDR3 has 15 amino acids. The V gene lost 7 bases and the J gene lost 3 bases, with 19 bases spanning the gap. The CDR3 sequence: CASTTPLEAGYEQYF. In DNA, the CDR3 is TGTGCCAGCACCACCCCTTTAGAAGCCGGCTACGAGCAGTACTTC.

This chain joins TRBV9 and TRBJ2-5; 12 bases fit TRBD1. CDR1 is SGDLS, CDR2 YYNGEE, per germline. The CDR3 has 16 amino acids. V trimming: 1 base; J trimming: 4 bases; junction bases outside the gene matches: 5. The CDR3 here is CASSVTPGQGAETQYF. The CDR3 nucleotides read TGTGCCAGCAGCGTAACCCCGGGACAGGGGGCAGAGACCCAGTACTTC.

This clonotype was seen a few times. The chain links TRBV20-1 to TRBJ2-5; D is uncertain. The CDR3 totals 11 residues. Trimming took off 6 bases at V and 5 bases at J, with 10 bases between the two ends. Germline CDR1 reads DFQATT; CDR2 reads SNEGSKA (reference sequence). In DNA form, the CDR3 reads TGCAGTGCAGCACGTAAGGAGACCCAGTACTTC. Amino acids: CSAARKETQYF.

The sample holds a few counts of this clonotype. In nucleotides, the CDR3 is TGTGCCAGCAGCTTTACCAGGGACAATGAGCAGTTCTTC. Its translation: CASSFTRDNEQFF. The gene calls are TRBV7-3 and TRBJ2-1; perhaps TRBD1 as D (5 bases). Germline V gene sequence: CDR1 SGHTA, CDR2 FQGTGA. The CDR3 is 13 residues long. V lost 3 bases and J lost 5, with 8 bases in between. Combining the CDR3 with reference TRBV7-3 and TRBJ2-1 gives the whole variable domain GAGVSQTPSNKVTEKGKYVELRCDPISGHTALYWYRQSLGQGPEFLIYFQGTGAADDSGLPNDRFFAVRPEGSVSTLKIQRTERGDSAVYLCASSFTRDNEQFFGPGTRLTVL.

There are a few counts of this clonotype. The chain combines TRBV20-1 with TRBJ2-5; possible D gene TRBD2, 6 bases. V was pared by 6 bases and J by 4 bases, with 21 bases between. Germline assignment: CDR1 DFQATT and CDR2 SNEGSKA (reference sequence). This CDR3 region has 15 residues. The CDR3 DNA reads TGCAGTGCCCCACTGAGACGCCTAGCGTCAGAGACCCAGTACTTC. Its translation is CSAPLRRLASETQYF.

Only a few counts were recorded for this clonotype. V is TRBV2 and J is TRBJ1-4; no clear D gene. Germline lookup yields CDR1 SNHLY and CDR2 FYNNEI. CDR3 length: 14 residues. Trimming cost V 1 base and J 6 bases, with 9 bases left between them. In nucleotides, the CDR3 is TGTGCCAGCAGTGAAGAGGTCTTGTATGAAAAACTGTTTTTT. Its protein product is CASSEEVLYEKLFF.

This rearrangement joins TRBV29-1 to TRBJ2-7; D is possibly TRBD2 (5 bases). Trimming shortened V by 7 bases and J by 2 bases, and 12 bases separated the two germline ends. This CDR3 is built from 12 residues. Germline CDR1 reads SQVTM; CDR2 reads ANQGSEA. DNA of the CDR3: TGCAGCGCTGGGGTGGGAGCCTACGAGCAGTACTTC. Its protein is CSAGVGAYEQYF.

This clonotype was seen only a few times. This rearrangement joins TRBV10-3 to TRBJ2-1; 7 positions match TRBD2. Germline V lookup: CDR1 ENHRY, CDR2 SYGVKD. The ends lost 4 bases at V and 7 bases at J; junction bases unmatched: 10. The CDR3 has 15 amino acids. The CDR3 DNA sequence: TGTGCCATCAGTGCCATAGCGGGTTCGGGTAATGAGCAGTTCTTC. Protein product: CAISAIAGSGNEQFF.

A few counts support this clonotype. The chain has TRBV7-8 and TRBJ2-7, with TRBD2 matching over 7 bases. CDR1 and CDR2 (germline): SGHVS, FQNEAQ. J gave up 5 bases and V 3 bases, and 10 bases lay outside the gene matches. This CDR3 region has 15 residues. The CDR3 region has the DNA TGTGCCAGCAGCTTGGAGCCGTGGGGGGGGGACGAGCAGTACTTC. This gives the protein CASSLEPWGGDEQYF.

The rearrangement uses TRBV7-2 and TRBJ2-7, with 9 bases lining up with TRBD2. CDR3 length equals 17 residues. With V trimmed by 5 bases and J by 7 bases, 18 bases remained unmatched. Germline-derived CDR1 and CDR2 are SGHTA and FQGNSA. CDR3 residues: CASSPPRGSGRSWEQYF. Written as DNA, the CDR3 is TGTGCCAGCAGCCCCCCAAGGGGGAGCGGGAGGTCCTGGGAGCAGTACTTC.

This clonotype has just a few counts. The chain has TRBV15 and TRBJ1-5; weak D call: TRBD1 (5 bases). The germline V gene has CDR1 LNHNV and CDR2 YYDKDF (reference sequence). CDR3 size: 17 residues. V was shortened by 0 bases and J by 4 bases, with 16 bases between the two germline ends. The CDR3 loop reads CATSRDRTRPGNQPQHF. Written as DNA, the CDR3 is TGTGCCACCAGCAGAGATCGGACGCGCCCAGGGAATCAGCCCCAGCATTTT.